The clone carrying this T cell receptor (beta chain) was observed a single time. One junction end disagrees with the germline gene, perhaps due to a read error. Use of 60 Vbeta and 13 Jbeta primers characterized the PCR. Here immunoSEQ multiplex PCR was the method, and the copy in TCRdb shows in-frame clones only, minus some. Of some 130,000 clones listed, roughly 70% are singletons. This record belongs to a study of cytomegalovirus exposure and HLA in healthy donors. This CDR3 spans 15 amino acids. Per the germline V gene, CDR1 is SGHTA and CDR2 is FQGNSA. This TCR came from a man aged 35 to 55 in good health and CMV-seronegative. Source material: PBMCs. This chain links TRBV7-2 with TRBJ2-5; the D gene is possibly TRBD2 (6 bases). The chain's CDR3 is CASRLALGGQETQYF. The CDR3 nucleotides are TGTGCCAGCAGATTAGCCTTGGGGGGACAAGAGACCCAGTACTTC.